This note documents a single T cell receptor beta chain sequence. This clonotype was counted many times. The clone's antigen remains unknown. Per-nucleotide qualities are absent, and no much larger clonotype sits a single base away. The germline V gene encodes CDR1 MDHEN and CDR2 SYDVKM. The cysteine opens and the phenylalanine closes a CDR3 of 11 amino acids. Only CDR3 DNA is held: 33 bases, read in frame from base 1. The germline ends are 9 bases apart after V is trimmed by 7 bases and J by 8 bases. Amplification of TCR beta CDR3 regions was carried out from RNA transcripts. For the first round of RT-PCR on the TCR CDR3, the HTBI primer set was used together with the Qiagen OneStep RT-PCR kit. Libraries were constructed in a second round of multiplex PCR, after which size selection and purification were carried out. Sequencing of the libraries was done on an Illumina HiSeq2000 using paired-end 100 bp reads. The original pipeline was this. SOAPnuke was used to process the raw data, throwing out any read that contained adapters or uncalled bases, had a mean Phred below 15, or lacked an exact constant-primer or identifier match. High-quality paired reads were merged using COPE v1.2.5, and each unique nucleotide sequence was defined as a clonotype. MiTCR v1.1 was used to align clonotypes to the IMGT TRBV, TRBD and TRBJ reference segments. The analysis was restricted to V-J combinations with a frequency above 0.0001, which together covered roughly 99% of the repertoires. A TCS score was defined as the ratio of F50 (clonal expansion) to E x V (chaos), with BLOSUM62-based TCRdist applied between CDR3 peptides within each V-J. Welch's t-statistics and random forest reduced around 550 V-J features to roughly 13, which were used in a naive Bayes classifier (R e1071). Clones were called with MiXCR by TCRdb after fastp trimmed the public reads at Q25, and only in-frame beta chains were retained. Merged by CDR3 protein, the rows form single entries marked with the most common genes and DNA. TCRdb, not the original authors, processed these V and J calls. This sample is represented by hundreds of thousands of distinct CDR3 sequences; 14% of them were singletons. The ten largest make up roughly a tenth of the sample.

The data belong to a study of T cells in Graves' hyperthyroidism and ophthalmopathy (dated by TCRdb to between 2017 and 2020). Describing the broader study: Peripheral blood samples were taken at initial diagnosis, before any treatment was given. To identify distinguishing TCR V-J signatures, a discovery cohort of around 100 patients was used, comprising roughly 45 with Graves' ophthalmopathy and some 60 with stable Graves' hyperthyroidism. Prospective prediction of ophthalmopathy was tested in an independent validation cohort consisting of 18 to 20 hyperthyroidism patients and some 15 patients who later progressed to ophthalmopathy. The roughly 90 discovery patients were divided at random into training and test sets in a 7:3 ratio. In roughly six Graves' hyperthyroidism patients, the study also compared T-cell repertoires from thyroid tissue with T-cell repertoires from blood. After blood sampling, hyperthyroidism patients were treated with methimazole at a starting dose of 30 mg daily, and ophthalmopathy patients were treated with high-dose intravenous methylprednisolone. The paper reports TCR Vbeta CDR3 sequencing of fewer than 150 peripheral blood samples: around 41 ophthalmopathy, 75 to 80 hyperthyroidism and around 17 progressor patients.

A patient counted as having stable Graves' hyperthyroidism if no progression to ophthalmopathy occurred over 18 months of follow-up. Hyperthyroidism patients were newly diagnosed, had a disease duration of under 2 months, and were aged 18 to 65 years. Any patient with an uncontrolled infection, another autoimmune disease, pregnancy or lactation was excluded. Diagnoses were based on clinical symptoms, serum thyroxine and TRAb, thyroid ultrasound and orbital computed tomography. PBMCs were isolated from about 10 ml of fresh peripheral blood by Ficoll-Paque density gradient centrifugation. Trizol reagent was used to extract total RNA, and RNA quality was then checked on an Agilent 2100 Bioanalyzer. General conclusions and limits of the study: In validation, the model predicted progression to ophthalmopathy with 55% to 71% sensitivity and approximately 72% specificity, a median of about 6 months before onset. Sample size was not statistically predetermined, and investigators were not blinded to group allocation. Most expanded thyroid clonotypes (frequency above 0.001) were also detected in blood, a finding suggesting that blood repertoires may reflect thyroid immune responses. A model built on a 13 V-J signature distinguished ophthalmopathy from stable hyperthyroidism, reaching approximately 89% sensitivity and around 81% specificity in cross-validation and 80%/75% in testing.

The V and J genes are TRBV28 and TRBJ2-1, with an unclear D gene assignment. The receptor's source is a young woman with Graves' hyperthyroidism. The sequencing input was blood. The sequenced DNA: TGTGCCAGCATCCGACTCGATGAGCAGTTCTTC. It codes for CASIRLDEQFF.